This T cell receptor beta chain appears in the sequencing data of a study of graft-versus-host responses after intestinal transplantation. For the study at large: The transplants performed in recipients were multivisceral, liver-intestinal, or isolated intestinal. Recipients were all induced with anti-thymocyte globulin, then given tacrolimus and steroids for 3 to 4 years. Points from the study as a whole: The marrow of recipients harbored GvH clones, and ileum or blood showed some of them first.

The repertoire was sequenced with immunoSEQ multiplex PCR; TCRdb's copy has only in-frame clones and lacks some. The sample gives 70,000 to 100,000 clones, less than 90% of which show up once; roughly 0.32% is in the top ten. In the case of this clone: The antigen remains unidentified.

Looked up from germline, CDR1 is LGHNA and CDR2 is YNFKEQ. The V and J ends lost 4 bases and 3 bases respectively, with 6 bases between them. The CDR3 runs to 13 residues. The V and J genes are TRBV4-2 and TRBJ2-2, with unresolved D. The origin of this receptor is a human donor who received an intestinal transplant. The specimen comprised unstimulated CD4+ T cells sorted from spleen or lymph node cells, sampled before intestinal transplant. The CDR3 region is CASSRSDTGELFF. The CDR3 region has the DNA TGTGCCAGCAGCCGCTCAGACACCGGGGAGCTGTTTTTT.